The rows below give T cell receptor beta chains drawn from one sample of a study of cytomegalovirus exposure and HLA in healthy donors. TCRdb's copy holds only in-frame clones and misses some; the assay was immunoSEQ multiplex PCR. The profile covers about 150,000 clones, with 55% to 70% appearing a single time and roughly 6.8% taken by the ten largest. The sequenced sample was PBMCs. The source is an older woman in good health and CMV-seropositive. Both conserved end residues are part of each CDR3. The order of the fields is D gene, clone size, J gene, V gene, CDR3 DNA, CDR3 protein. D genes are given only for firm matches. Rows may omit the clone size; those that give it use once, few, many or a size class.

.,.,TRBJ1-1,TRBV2,TGTGCCAGCAGTGGCGATATGAACACTGAAGCTTTCTTT,CASSGDMNTEAFF
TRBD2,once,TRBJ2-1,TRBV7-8,TGTGCCAGCAGCATTACTAGCGACAATGAGCAGTTCTTC,CASSITSDNEQFF
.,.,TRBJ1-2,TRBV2,TGTGCCAGTTCCATTCCCGAGATTAACTATGGCTACACCTTC,CASSIPEINYGYTF
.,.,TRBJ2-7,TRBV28,TGTGCCAGCAGTTTAGTAGGTGACATAAACTACGAGCAGTACTTC,CASSLVGDINYEQYF
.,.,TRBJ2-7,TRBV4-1,TGCGCCAGCAGCCAAGTTTCTCCAGACTCCTTTAGCTCCTACGAGCAGTACTTC,CASSQVSPDSFSSYEQYF
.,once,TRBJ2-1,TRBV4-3,TGCGCCAGCAGCCAAGATGAAGCGGGTTCTGATGAGCAGTTCTTC,CASSQDEAGSDEQFF
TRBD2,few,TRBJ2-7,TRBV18,TGTGCCAGCTCAGGGCGGGAGAGCTCCTACGAGCAGTACTTC,CASSGRESSYEQYF
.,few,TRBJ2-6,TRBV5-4,TGTGCCAGCAGCTCTGGCGGGGCCAACGTCCTGACTTTC,CASSSGGANVLTF
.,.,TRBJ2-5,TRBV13,TGTGCCAGCAGCTTCGATGGAGATCAAGAGACCCAGTACTTC,CASSFDGDQETQYF
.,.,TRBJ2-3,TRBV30,TGTGCCTGGTCAAATCAGGACACAGATACGCAGTATTTT,CAWSNQDTDTQYF
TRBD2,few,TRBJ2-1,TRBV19,TGTGCCAGTAGTACTTTTGGGACTAGGGGGAATGAGCAGTTCTTC,CASSTFGTRGNEQFF
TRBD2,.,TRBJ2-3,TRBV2,TGTGCCAGCAGGGCCAGGACTAGCGGTTACACAGATACGCAGTATTTT,CASRARTSGYTDTQYF
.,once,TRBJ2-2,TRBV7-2,TGTGCCAGCAGCTTAGCGCAGGGTGGAAGCGGGGAGCTGTTTTTT,CASSLAQGGSGELFF
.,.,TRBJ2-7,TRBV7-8,TGTGCCAGCAGCTTAGGGACTTCTTCCTACGAGCAGTACTTC,CASSLGTSSYEQYF
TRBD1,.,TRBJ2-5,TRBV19,TGTGCCAGTAGTCCCAGGACAGGGGAGACCCAGTACTTC,CASSPRTGETQYF
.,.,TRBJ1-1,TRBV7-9,TGTGCCAGCAGCTTAAGGGCAGGGGTGAACACTGAAGCTTTCTTT,CASSLRAGVNTEAFF